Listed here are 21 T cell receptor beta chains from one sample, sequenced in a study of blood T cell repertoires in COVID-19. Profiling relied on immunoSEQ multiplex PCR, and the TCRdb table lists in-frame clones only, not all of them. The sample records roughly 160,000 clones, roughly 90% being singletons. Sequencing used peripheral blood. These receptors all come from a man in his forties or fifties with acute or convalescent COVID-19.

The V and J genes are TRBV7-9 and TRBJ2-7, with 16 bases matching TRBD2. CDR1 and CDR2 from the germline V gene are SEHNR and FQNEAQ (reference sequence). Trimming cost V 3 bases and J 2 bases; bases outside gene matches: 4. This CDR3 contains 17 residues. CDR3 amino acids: CASSLGTSGRGTYEQYF. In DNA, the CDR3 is TGTGCCAGCAGCTTGGGGACTAGCGGGAGGGGAACCTACGAGCAGTACTTC.

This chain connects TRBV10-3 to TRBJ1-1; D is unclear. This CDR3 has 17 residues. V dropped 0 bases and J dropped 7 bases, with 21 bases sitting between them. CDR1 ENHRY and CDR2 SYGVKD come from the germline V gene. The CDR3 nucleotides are TGTGCCATCAGTGAGTCGTATCAATCAGAGGTTCCCCGTGAAGCTTTCTTT. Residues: CAISESYQSEVPREAFF.

CDR3: CSASKTLGNFF. CDR3 sequence (DNA): TGCAGTGCTAGTAAGACACTCGGTAATTTTTTT. The chain links TRBV20-1 to TRBJ1-4, with D uncertain. The CDR3 runs to 11 residues. V dropped 3 bases and J dropped 17 bases, with 16 bases sitting between them. Germline V gives CDR1 DFQATT, CDR2 SNEGSKA (reference sequence).

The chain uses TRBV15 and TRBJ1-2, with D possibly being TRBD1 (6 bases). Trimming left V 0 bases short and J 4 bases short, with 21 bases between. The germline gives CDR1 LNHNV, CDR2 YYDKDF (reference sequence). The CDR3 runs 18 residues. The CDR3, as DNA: TGTGCCACCAGCAGAGATTTAACAGGGCGAACCCCTGCCTATGGCTACACCTTC. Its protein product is CATSRDLTGRTPAYGYTF.

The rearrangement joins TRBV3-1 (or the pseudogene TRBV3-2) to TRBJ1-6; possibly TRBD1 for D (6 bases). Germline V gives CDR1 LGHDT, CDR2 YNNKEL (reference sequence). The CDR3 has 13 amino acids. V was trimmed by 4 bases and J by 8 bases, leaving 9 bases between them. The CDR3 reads CASSPTGYSPLHF. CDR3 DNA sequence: TGTGCCAGCAGCCCGACAGGCTATTCACCCCTCCACTTT.

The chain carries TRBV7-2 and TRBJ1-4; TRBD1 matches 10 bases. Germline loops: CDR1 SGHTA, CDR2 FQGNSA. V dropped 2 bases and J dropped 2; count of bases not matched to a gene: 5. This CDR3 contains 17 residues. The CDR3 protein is CASSLTDRGPTNEKLFF. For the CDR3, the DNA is TGTGCCAGCAGCTTAACCGACAGGGGGCCCACTAATGAAAAACTGTTTTTT.

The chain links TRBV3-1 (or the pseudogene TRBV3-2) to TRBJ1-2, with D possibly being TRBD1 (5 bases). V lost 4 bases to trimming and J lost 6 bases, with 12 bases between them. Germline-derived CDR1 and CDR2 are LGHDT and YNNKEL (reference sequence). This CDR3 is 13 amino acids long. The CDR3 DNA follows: TGTGCCAGCAGCCGCCCAGGGTTCCATGGCTACACCTTC. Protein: CASSRPGFHGYTF.

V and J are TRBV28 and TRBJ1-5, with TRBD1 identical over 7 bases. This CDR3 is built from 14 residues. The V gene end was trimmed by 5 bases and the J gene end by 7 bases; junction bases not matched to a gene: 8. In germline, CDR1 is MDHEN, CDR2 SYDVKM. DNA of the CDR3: TGTGCCAGCAGTCTAGACAGGGTTTGGCAGCCCCAGCATTTT. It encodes CASSLDRVWQPQHF.

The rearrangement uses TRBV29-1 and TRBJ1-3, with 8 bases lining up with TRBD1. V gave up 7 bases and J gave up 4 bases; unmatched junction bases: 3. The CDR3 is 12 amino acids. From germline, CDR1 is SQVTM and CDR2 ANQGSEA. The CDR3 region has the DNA TGCAGCGGTGGGACAGGCGGAAACACCATATATTTT. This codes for CSGGTGGNTIYF.

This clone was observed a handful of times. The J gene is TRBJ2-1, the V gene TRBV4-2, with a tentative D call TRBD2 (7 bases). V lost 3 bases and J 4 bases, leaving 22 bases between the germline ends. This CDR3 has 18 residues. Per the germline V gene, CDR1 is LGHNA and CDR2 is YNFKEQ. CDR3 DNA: TGTGCCAGCAGCCAGGGGGGGCGATCGGCTAGCGGTTACAATGAGCAGTTCTTC. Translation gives CASSQGGRSASGYNEQFF.

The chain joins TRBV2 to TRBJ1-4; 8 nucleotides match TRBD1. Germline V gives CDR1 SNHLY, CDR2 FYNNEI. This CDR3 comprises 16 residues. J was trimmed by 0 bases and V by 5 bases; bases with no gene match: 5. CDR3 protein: CASSSDRDPTNEKLFF. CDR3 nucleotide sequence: TGTGCCAGCAGTTCGGACAGGGACCCAACTAATGAAAAACTGTTTTTT.

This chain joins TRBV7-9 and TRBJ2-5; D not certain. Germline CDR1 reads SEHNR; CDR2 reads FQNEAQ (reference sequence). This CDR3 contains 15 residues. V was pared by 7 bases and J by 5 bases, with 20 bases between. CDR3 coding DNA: TGTGCCAGCACCGGTGCATGGAGCCTCGTGGAGACCCAGTACTTC. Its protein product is CASTGAWSLVETQYF.

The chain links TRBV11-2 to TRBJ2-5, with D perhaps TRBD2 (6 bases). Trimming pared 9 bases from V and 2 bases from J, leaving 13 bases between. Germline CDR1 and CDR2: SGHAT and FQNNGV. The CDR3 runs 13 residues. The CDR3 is CASQRGLQETQYF. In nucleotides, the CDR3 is TGTGCCAGTCAACGGGGGTTACAAGAGACCCAGTACTTC.

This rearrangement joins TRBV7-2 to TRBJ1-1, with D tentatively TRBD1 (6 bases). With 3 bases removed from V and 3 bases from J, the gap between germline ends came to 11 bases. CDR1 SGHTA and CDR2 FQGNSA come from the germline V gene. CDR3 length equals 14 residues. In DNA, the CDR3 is TGTGCCAGCAGCTTTAGGAGACAGGACACTGAAGCTTTCTTT. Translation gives CASSFRRQDTEAFF. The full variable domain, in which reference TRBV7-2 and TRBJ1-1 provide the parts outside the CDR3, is GAGVSQSPSNKVTEKGKDVELRCDPISGHTALYWYRQSLGQGLEFLIYFQGNSAPDKSGLPSDRFSAERTGGSVSTLTIQRTQQEDSAVYLCASSFRRQDTEAFFGQGTRLTVV.

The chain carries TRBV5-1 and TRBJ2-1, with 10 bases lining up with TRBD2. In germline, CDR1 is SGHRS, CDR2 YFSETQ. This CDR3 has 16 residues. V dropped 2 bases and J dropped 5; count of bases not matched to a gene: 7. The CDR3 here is CASSLIAGGSDNEQFF. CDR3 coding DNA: TGCGCCAGCAGCTTAATAGCGGGGGGTTCAGACAATGAGCAGTTCTTC.

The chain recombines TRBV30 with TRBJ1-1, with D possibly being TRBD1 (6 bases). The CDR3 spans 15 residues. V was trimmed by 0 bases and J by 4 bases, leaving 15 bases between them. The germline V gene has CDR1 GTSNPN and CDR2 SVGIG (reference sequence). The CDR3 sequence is CAWSVGGTGSTEAFF. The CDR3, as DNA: TGTGCCTGGAGTGTAGGTGGAACAGGGAGCACTGAAGCTTTCTTT.

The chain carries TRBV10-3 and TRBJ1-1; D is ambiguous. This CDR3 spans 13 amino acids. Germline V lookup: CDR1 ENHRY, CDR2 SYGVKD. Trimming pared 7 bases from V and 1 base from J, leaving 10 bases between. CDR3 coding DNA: TGTGCCATCAAGAGACAACCGAACACTGAAGCTTTCTTT. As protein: CAIKRQPNTEAFF.

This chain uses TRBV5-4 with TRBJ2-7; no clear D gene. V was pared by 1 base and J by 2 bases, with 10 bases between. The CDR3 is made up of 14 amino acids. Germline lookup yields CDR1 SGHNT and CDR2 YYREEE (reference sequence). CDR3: CASSLPDTPYEQYF. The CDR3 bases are TGTGCCAGCAGCTTGCCCGACACTCCCTACGAGCAGTACTTC.

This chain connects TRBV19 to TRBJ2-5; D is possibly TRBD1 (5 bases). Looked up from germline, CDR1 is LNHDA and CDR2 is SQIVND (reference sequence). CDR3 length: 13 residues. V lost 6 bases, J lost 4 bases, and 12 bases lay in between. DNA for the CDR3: TGTGCCAGTAGCCGGACATCGGGAGAGACCCAGTACTTC. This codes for CASSRTSGETQYF.

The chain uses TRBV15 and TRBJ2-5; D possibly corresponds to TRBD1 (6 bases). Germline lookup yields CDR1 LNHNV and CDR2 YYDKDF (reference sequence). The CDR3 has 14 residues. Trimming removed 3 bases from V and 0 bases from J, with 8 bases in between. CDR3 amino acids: CATSRRDNQETQYF. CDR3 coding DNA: TGTGCCACCAGCAGGAGGGACAACCAAGAGACCCAGTACTTC.

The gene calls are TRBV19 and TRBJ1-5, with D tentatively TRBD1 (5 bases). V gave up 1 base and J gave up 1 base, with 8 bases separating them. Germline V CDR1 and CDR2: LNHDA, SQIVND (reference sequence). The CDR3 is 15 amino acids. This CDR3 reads CASSIGRASNQPQHF. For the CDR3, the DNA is TGTGCCAGTAGTATAGGCAGGGCGAGCAATCAGCCCCAGCATTTT.